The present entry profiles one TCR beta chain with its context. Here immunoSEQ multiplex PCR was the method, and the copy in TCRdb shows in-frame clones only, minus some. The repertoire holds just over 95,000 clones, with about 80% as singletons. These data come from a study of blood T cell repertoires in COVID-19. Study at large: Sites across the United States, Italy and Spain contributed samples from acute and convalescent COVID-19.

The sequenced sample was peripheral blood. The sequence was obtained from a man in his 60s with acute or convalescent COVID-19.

The chain's CDR3 is CASMVMLAGGNEQFF. The CDR3 bases are TGCGCCAGCATGGTGATGCTAGCGGGAGGGAATGAGCAGTTCTTC. The chain couples TRBV10-2 to TRBJ2-1; TRBD2 aligns across 12 bases. The germline gives CDR1 WSHSY, CDR2 SAAADI. J lost 7 bases, V lost 7 bases, and 8 bases had no gene match. The CDR3 has 15 residues.